These 10 T cell receptor beta chains were all obtained from the same sample, sequenced in a study of cytomegalovirus exposure and HLA in healthy donors. PCR involved 60 Vbeta and 13 Jbeta primers. Repertoires were generated with immunoSEQ multiplex PCR, while TCRdb's copy carries only in-frame clones and drops some. The data contain fewer than 250,000 clones, about 80% of them seen just once; the ten biggest clones take up 10% to 13%. Source material: PBMCs. Receptors originate from a woman aged 50 to 65 in good health and CMV-seropositive.

The chain combines TRBV9 with TRBJ2-6; a possible D gene is TRBD1 (7 bases). The CDR3 runs to 19 residues. Between the trimmed V and J ends, which lost 4 bases and 3 bases, there was a span of 23 bases. Looked up from germline, CDR1 is SGDLS and CDR2 is YYNGEE. The CDR3 nucleotides read TGTGCCAGCAGCCCATGGTCGGTACCTCAGGGGGGTGGGGCCAACGTCCTGACTTTC. Protein product: CASSPWSVPQGGGANVLTF. Based on the CDR3 plus reference TRBV9 and TRBJ2-6, the full variable domain is DSGVTQTPKHLITATGQRVTLRCSPRSGDLSVYWYQQSLDQGLQFLIQYYNGEERAKGNILERFSAQQFPDLHSELNLSSLELGDSALYFCASSPWSVPQGGGANVLTFGAGSRLTVL.

This sequence joins TRBV7-3 and TRBJ2-5; tentatively, D is TRBD2 (6 bases). This CDR3 is built from 14 residues. The V gene lost 3 bases and the J gene lost 7 bases, with 15 bases spanning the gap. Looked up from germline, CDR1 is SGHTA and CDR2 is FQGTGA. The CDR3 here is CASSLDHKGGTQYF. The CDR3 DNA is TGTGCCAGCAGCTTGGACCATAAGGGAGGGACCCAGTACTTC.

The rearrangement joins TRBV19 to TRBJ1-5; D is perhaps TRBD1 (5 bases). The CDR3 is 16 residues long. CDR1 is LNHDA, CDR2 SQIVND, per germline (reference sequence). Trimming stripped 5 bases from V and 0 bases from J, with 14 bases between. The CDR3 region is CASSASGYDSNQPQHF. DNA of the CDR3: TGTGCCAGTAGTGCCTCAGGGTACGATAGCAATCAGCCCCAGCATTTT. Full variable domain (missing parts from reference TRBV19 and TRBJ1-5): DGGITQSPKYLFRKEGQNVTLSCEQNLNHDAMYWYRQDPGQGLRLIYYSQIVNDFQKGDIAEGYSVSREKKESFPLTVTSAQKNPTAFYLCASSASGYDSNQPQHFGDGTRLSIL.

Here the CDR3 reads CSINSRDVGYF. DNA of the CDR3: TGCAGTATCAACTCCCGGGATGTGGGGTATTTT. The chain combines TRBV20-1 with TRBJ2-3, with TRBD2 as a possible D gene (5 bases). The germline V gene has CDR1 DFQATT and CDR2 SNEGSKA (reference sequence). There are 11 residues in the CDR3. V was shortened by 8 bases and J by 14 bases, with 20 bases between the two germline ends.

CDR3 residues: CASKVQGAGNTIYF. DNA of the CDR3: TGTGCCAGCAAGGTTCAAGGGGCTGGAAACACCATATATTTT. The V gene is TRBV2, the J gene TRBJ1-3; tentative D call: TRBD1 (5 bases). V dropped 7 bases and J dropped 2 bases, with 12 bases sitting between them. CDR3 size: 14 residues. Germline V gene sequence: CDR1 SNHLY, CDR2 FYNNEI.

The chain couples TRBV5-3 to TRBJ1-6, with D unclear. TRBV5-3 is identified as an open reading frame with a role that is uncertain. CDR3 length: 15 residues. V lost 4 bases to trimming and J lost 10 bases, with 18 bases between them. The CDR3 is CARSRPTPCGSPLHF. DNA of the CDR3: TGTGCCAGAAGCCGCCCGACCCCCTGCGGGTCACCCCTCCACTTT.

The chain recombines TRBV5-1 with TRBJ1-6; D gene uncertain. Germline CDR1 is SGHRS and CDR2 is YFSETQ. Trimming pared 8 bases from V and 3 bases from J, leaving 18 bases between. CDR3 size: 16 residues. The CDR3 reads CASQRVGGSYNSPLHF. The CDR3 coding sequence is TGCGCCAGTCAAAGGGTTGGAGGTAGCTATAATTCACCCCTCCACTTT.

J is TRBJ2-7 and V is TRBV18; 12 bases line up with TRBD1. The germline V gene has CDR1 KGHSH and CDR2 LQKENI. V lost 3 bases to trimming and J lost 5 bases; unmatched junction nucleotides: 8. The CDR3 sequence is 16 residues long. CDR3 sequence (DNA): TGTGCCAGCTCACCTAATTTTGGGACAGGGGGCGACGAGCAGTACTTC. It is translated as CASSPNFGTGGDEQYF.

This chain joins TRBV28 and TRBJ1-1, with D hard to call. Germline V gene lookup returns CDR1 MDHEN and CDR2 SYDVKM. V was clipped by 4 bases and J by 11 bases, with 8 bases between them. The CDR3 runs to 10 residues. CDR3 protein: CASSYVSAFF. In DNA, the CDR3 is TGTGCCAGCAGTTATGTATCGGCTTTCTTT.

The V gene is TRBV10-3, the J gene TRBJ1-3; D gene unclear. The ends were cut back, 4 bases at V and 0 bases at J, with 10 bases in the middle. Looked up from germline, CDR1 is ENHRY and CDR2 is SYGVKD. CDR3 length: 15 residues. CDR3 DNA: TGTGCCATCAGTGCGGGAGCGCTCTCTGGAAACACCATATATTTT. It is translated as CAISAGALSGNTIYF.